This is a list of T cell receptor beta chains from one sample in a study of T cells in Graves' hyperthyroidism and ophthalmopathy. Each CDR3 protein gets one entry after TCRdb re-called the multiplex PCR reads with MiXCR. The repertoire holds some 560,000 distinct CDR3 sequences, with 11% to 15% as singletons. The source material was blood. These receptors all come from a woman aged 35 to 49 with Graves' hyperthyroidism. Each CDR3 is given with its conserved first and last residue. D genes are given only for firm matches. The size of a clone is reported for some rows only, either as once, few or many, or as a class for expanded clones.

NA,TRBV6-2/TRBV6-3,few,TRBJ2-5,TGTGCCAGCAGTGGAGGGGGGACGTCCTTCCAAGAGACCCAGTACTTC,CASSGGGTSFQETQYF
NA,TRBV7-2,many,TRBJ2-7,TGTGCCAGCAGCCCCCCCTACTACGAGCAGTACTTC,CASSPPYYEQYF
NA,TRBV13,NA,TRBJ1-2,TGTGCCAGCAGCTTACAAGGGGAGGGCTATGGCTACACCTTC,CASSLQGEGYGYTF
TRBD1,TRBV27,many,TRBJ1-6,TGTGCCAGCAGTTCTACCAACAGGGGGGTAAATTCACCCCTCCACTTT,CASSSTNRGVNSPLHF
NA,TRBV7-3,NA,TRBJ2-1,TGTGCCAGCAGCCAACGTCAGGGTCTCAATGAGCAGCTCTTC,CASSQRQGLNEQLF
NA,TRBV19,NA,TRBJ1-5,TGTGCCAGTAGTGGTCCGGGCGGCAATCAGCCCCAGCATTTT,CASSGPGGNQPQHF
NA,TRBV5-6,few,TRBJ2-3,TGTGCCAGCAGCTTAAAGATGGGCGGGATCACAGATACGCAGTATTTT,CASSLKMGGITDTQYF
NA,TRBV6-1,many,TRBJ2-4,TGTGCCAGCAGAGACCGTGCGTCCAAAAACATTCAGTACTTC,CASRDRASKNIQYF
TRBD1,TRBV5-5,NA,TRBJ2-1,TGTGCCAGCAGCTTGGGACAGGGTGCCCACAATGAGCAGTTCTTC,CASSLGQGAHNEQFF
TRBD2,TRBV10-1,few,TRBJ2-2,TGCGCCACACCGGGACTAAATGGCCCCGGGGAGCTGTTTTTT,CATPGLNGPGELFF
TRBD2,TRBV6-1,many,TRBJ2-3,TGTGCCAGCAGTAATCTAGCGGGAGGGCCCTATACGCAGTATTTT,CASSNLAGGPYTQYF
NA,TRBV20-1,many,TRBJ2-7,TGCAGTGCTAGAGATCTGGAGGACTCCTACGAGCAGTACTTC,CSARDLEDSYEQYF
NA,TRBV5-1,many,TRBJ2-2,TGCGCCAGCAGCTTGATCGGGGCCCCGAACACCGGGGAGCTGTTTTTT,CASSLIGAPNTGELFF
TRBD1,TRBV27,NA,TRBJ2-3,TGTGCCAGCAGTTTAGCTGACAGGGGGCGGGGTACGCAGTATTTT,CASSLADRGRGTQYF
NA,TRBV28,many,TRBJ1-3,TGTGCCAGCAGTTTAGGATCCGTCTCTGGAAACACCATATATTTT,CASSLGSVSGNTIYF
TRBD1,TRBV28,many,TRBJ2-7,TGTGCCAGCAGTCCCTCTCGACAGGGAGACTACGAGCAGTACTTC,CASSPSRQGDYEQYF
NA,TRBV9,many,TRBJ1-1,NA,CASSVGQGSVFF
NA,TRBV5-6,NA,TRBJ1-5,TGTGCCAGCAGCTCACAGGGCTTCAATCAGCCCCAGCATTTT,CASSSQGFNQPQHF
TRBD2,TRBV29-1,few,TRBJ2-3,TGCAGTTCCTTAGCGGGAGGTCACACAGATACGCAGTATTTT,CSSLAGGHTDTQYF
NA,TRBV28,many,TRBJ2-1,TGTGCCAGCAGTTTATATAGGACCGCGAGCTCCTACAATGAGCAGTTCTTC,CASSLYRTASSYNEQFF
NA,TRBV4-1,NA,TRBJ2-3,TGCGCCAGCAGCCAAGAGGAGGCGGCAGGGAGGCGCACAGATACGCAGTATTTT,CASSQEEAAGRRTDTQYF
NA,TRBV28,many,TRBJ2-2,TGTGCCAGCAGTTTAAAGACAGTGGGCACCGGGGAGCTGTTTTTT,CASSLKTVGTGELFF
TRBD2,TRBV20-1,NA,TRBJ2-7,TGCAGTGCTACCCCTCCGGGACTAGCGGCTTACGAGCAGTACTTC,CSATPPGLAAYEQYF